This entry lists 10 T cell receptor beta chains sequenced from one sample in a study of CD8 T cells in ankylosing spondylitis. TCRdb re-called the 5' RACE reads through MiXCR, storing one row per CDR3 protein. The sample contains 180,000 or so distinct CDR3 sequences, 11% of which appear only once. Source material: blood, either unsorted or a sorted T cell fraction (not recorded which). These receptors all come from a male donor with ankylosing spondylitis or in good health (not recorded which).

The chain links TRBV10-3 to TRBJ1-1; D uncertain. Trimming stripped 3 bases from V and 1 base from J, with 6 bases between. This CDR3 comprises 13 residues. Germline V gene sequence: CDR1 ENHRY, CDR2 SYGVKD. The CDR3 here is CAISEGPNTEAFF. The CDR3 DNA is TGTGCCATCAGTGAAGGGCCGAACACTGAAGCTTTCTTT.

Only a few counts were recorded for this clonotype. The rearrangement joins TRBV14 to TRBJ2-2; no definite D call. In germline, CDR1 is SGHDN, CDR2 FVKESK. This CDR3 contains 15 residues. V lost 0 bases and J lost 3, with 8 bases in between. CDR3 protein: CASSQDMDYTGELFF. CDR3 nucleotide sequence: TGTGCCAGCAGCCAAGATATGGATTACACCGGGGAGCTGTTTTTT.

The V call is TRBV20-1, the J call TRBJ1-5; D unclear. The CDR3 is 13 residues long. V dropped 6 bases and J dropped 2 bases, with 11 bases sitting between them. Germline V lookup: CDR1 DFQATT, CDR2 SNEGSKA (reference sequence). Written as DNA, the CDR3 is TGCAGTGCGGACCTGCCGGGCAATCAGCCCCAGCATTTT. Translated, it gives CSADLPGNQPQHF.

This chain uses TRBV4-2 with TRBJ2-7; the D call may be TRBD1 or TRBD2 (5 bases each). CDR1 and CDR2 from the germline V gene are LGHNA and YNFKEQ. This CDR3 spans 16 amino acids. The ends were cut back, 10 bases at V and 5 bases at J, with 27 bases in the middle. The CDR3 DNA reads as TGTGCCATGAGCCCGGGGCTCCCCGGTTCAGCCCACGAGCAGTACTTC. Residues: CAMSPGLPGSAHEQYF.

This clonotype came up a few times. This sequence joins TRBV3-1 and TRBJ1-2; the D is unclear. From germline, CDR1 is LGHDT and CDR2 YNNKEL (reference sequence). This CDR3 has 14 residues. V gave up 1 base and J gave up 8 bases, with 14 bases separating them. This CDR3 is CASSQGQFYRGYTF. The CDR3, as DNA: TGTGCCAGCAGCCAAGGGCAGTTCTATAGGGGCTACACCTTC. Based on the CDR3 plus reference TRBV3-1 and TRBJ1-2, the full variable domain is DTAVSQTPKYLVTQMGNDKSIKCEQNLGHDTMYWYKQDSKKFLKIMFSYNNKELIINETVPNRFSPKSPDKAHLNLHINSLELGDSAVYFCASSQGQFYRGYTFGSGTRLTVV.

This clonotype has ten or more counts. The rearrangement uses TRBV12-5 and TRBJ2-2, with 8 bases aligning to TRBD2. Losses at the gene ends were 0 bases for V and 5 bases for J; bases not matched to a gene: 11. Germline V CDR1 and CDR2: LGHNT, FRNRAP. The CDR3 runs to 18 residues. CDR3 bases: TGTGCTAGTGGTTTGGTACGCCCTGCTAGCGGGCCTACCGGGGAGCTGTTTTTT. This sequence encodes CASGLVRPASGPTGELFF.

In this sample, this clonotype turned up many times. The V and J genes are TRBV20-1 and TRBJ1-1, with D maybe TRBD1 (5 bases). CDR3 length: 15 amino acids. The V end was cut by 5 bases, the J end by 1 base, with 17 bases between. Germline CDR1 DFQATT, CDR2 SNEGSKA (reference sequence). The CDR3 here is CSAPNRGLRNTEAFF. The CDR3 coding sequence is TGCAGTGCTCCAAACCGGGGCCTCCGGAACACTGAAGCTTTCTTT.

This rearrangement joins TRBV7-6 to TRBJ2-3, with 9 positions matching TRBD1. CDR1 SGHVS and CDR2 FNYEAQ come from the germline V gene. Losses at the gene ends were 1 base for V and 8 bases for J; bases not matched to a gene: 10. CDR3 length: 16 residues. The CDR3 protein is CASSLEGQGISGTQYF. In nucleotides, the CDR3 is TGTGCCAGCAGCTTAGAAGGACAGGGGATCTCGGGTACGCAGTATTTT.

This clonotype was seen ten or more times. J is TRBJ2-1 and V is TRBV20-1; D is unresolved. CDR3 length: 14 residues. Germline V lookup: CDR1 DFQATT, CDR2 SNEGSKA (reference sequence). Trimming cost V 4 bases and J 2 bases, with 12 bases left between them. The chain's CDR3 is CSATEYSTYNEQFF. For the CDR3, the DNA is TGCAGTGCTACAGAGTACTCGACCTACAATGAGCAGTTCTTC.

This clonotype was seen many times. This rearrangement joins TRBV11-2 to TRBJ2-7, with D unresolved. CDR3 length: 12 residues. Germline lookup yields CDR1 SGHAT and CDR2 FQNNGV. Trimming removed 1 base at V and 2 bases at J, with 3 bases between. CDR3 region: CASSLAAYEQYF. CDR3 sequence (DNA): TGTGCCAGCAGCTTAGCCGCCTACGAGCAGTACTTC.